This TCR beta chain was documented in a study of blood T cell repertoires in COVID-19 (dated by TCRdb to about 2020). In the study overall: The collaborator samples originated in the United States, Italy and Spain and spanned the acute and convalescent phases of COVID-19. Where available, HLA class I and class II types were taken from metadata supplied by the sample provider and were not determined by assay-based typing. Samples came from the ongoing ImmuneRACE study (first 160 participants) plus 1,254 subjects from 6 global collaborators. The repertoires were released in a freely available public database meant as a resource for research on the immune response to SARS-CoV-2. The material from the prospective study consisted of cDNA or gDNA derived from T cells, B-cell-depleted T cells, or PBMCs. A de-identified subject ID, COVID-19 status, age in years and sex were almost always included in the sample metadata. The dataset comprised deeply sampled blood TCRbeta repertoires from subjects exposed to, actively infected with, or recovered from COVID-19.

Whole blood was collected in K2EDTA tubes by collaborating institutions according to the institutions' own protocols. For TCRbeta analysis, collaborator samples were shipped as frozen whole blood, as isolated PBMCs, or as DNA extracted from either sample type. Germline trimming: 2 bases from V, 2 bases from J; junction bases outside gene matches: 3. Based on the germline V gene, the CDR1 and CDR2 sequences are MDHEN and SYDVKM. The cysteine opens and the phenylalanine closes a CDR3 of 15 amino acids. CDR3 DNA is the only sequence kept; it has 45 bases, read in frame from the first base. In the case of this clone: Its antigen target is currently unknown. Within one base of it there is no much larger clone, and no base qualities were kept.

TCRbeta CDR3 regions were amplified from genomic DNA by means of the immunoSEQ Assay, a bias-controlled multiplex PCR. The study's own analysis went as follows. Nucleated cell counts per sample were estimated from amplification of reference gene primers within the assay. To quantify the absolute abundance of each unique TCRbeta CDR3 rearrangement, sequence reads were collapsed and filtered. Productive Simpson clonality was computed per sample as the square root of Simpson's diversity index over productive rearrangements. Entries here come from immuneACCESS through TCRdb and include only in-frame sequences with V and J called. Some clones fail to appear in such tables; in the studies checked, an unresolved V gene covers under half of the shortfall, and the cause of the remainder is unknown. For V, J and clone size, that table is used; D and trimming come from the DNA. Across this sample there are more than 110,000 clones, with roughly 80% seen only once. The top ten hold almost 6.5% of the sample.

Overall study results and their limits: How much clinical and demographic metadata was included differed by source and by participant, and the metadata was provided uncurated.

This receptor was identified in a human donor in a cohort sampled during active COVID-19. What was sequenced was peripheral blood. The rearranged segments are TRBV28 and TRBJ1-5, with 7 bases in between that match TRBD1. CDR3 reads: CASSLPQGGNQPQHF. The DNA sequence follows: TGTGCCAGCAGTTTACCCCAGGGGGGCAATCAGCCCCAGCATTTT.